Presented here are 24 T cell receptor beta chains from one specimen sequenced in a study of chemoradiotherapy in HPV16-positive cancers. Profiling relied on immunoSEQ multiplex PCR, and the TCRdb table lists in-frame clones only, not all of them. This sample yields some 4,000 clones, of which roughly 90% are seen a single time; 4% to 5% belongs to the top ten. Specimen: tumor tissue, collected from a patient who underwent chemoradiotherapy. The receptors come from a human donor with HPV-associated anogenital cancer.

The rearrangement uses TRBV6-6 and TRBJ1-1; a possible D gene is TRBD1 (5 bases). The CDR3 sequence is 11 residues long. Germline assignment: CDR1 MNHNY and CDR2 SVGAGI (reference sequence). Trimming stripped 8 bases from V and 7 bases from J, with 11 bases between. This chain's CDR3 is CASRQKNEAFF. CDR3 DNA: TGTGCCAGCCGACAGAAAAATGAAGCTTTCTTT.

This chain joins TRBV21-1 and TRBJ2-3. TRBV21-1 is labeled a pseudogene. CDR3 size: 16 residues. The CDR3 bases are TGTGCCAGCAGCAAAGATGTGAAGGGTAGCACAGATACGCAGTATTTT. Its translation is CASSKDVKGSTDTQYF.

This chain links TRBV29-1 with TRBJ1-2; D uncertain. V was pared by 4 bases and J by 4 bases, with 13 bases between. Per the germline V gene, CDR1 is SQVTM and CDR2 is ANQGSEA. The CDR3 has 13 amino acids. CDR3 amino acids: CSVVGFRCYGYTF. CDR3 DNA: TGCAGCGTTGTTGGCTTCAGGTGCTATGGCTACACCTTC.

The CDR3 region has the DNA TGTGCCAGCAGCTTGGACTCCTCAACTAATGAAAAACTGTTTTTT. Protein sequence: CASSLDSSTNEKLFF. The rearrangement joins TRBV11-2 to TRBJ1-4; no clear D. This CDR3 has 15 residues. In germline, CDR1 is SGHAT, CDR2 FQNNGV. V was cut by 3 bases and J by 0 bases, with 8 bases left in between.

The rearrangement uses TRBV5-5 and TRBJ2-3; either TRBD1 or TRBD2 may supply D (5 bases each). V dropped 7 bases and J dropped 1 base, with 13 bases sitting between them. From germline, CDR1 is SGHKS and CDR2 YYEKEE (reference sequence). CDR3 size: 14 residues. CDR3 nucleotide sequence: TGTGCCAGCGAGAGGGGAATCGGCACAGATACGCAGTATTTT. Translating gives CASERGIGTDTQYF.

This clone has only a few counts. The gene calls are TRBV4-3 and TRBJ1-6; weak D call: TRBD1 (6 bases). Trimming left V 8 bases short and J 5 bases short, with 10 bases between. Germline V gene data show CDR1 as LGHNA and CDR2 as YSLEER. The CDR3 sequence is 13 residues long. The CDR3 nucleotides read TGCGCCAGCTCTACAGGGAATAATTCACCCCTCCACTTT. This translates into CASSTGNNSPLHF.

This clone turned up a few times. V gene TRBV27 combines with J gene TRBJ2-1, with 9 bases lining up with TRBD2. With 5 bases clipped from V and 6 bases from J, the junction kept 5 bases outside the gene matches. The CDR3 loop spans 14 amino acids. Germline V gene lookup returns CDR1 MNHEY and CDR2 SMNVEV (reference sequence). CDR3 sequence: CASSIRRGGNEQFF. CDR3 DNA sequence: TGTGCCAGCAGTATCCGGCGGGGGGGCAATGAGCAGTTCTTC.

The V gene is TRBV19, the J gene TRBJ1-1, with TRBD1 identical over 10 bases. Germline CDR1 reads LNHDA; CDR2 reads SQIVND (reference sequence). V shed 6 bases and J 6 bases; nucleotides not matched to a gene: 10. The CDR3 length is 15 residues. CDR3 residues: CASRTSGTGAAEAFF. The CDR3 DNA reads as TGTGCCAGTAGGACATCCGGGACAGGGGCGGCTGAAGCTTTCTTT.

The rearrangement joins TRBV28 to TRBJ1-1; no reliable D call. The CDR3 length is 13 residues. The V gene lost 4 bases and the J gene lost 2 bases, with 8 bases spanning the gap. CDR1 is MDHEN, CDR2 SYDVKM, per germline. The CDR3: CASSSNGNTEAFF. CDR3 DNA sequence: TGTGCCAGCAGTTCAAATGGAAACACTGAAGCTTTCTTT.

The chain has TRBV29-1 and TRBJ2-3; D is perhaps TRBD2 (6 bases). The CDR3 spans 14 residues. Per germline, CDR1 SQVTM and CDR2 ANQGSEA. Trimming stripped 7 bases from V and 0 bases from J, with 14 bases between. CDR3: CSARSGTSTDTQYF. CDR3 bases: TGCAGCGCCAGGTCGGGGACTAGCACAGATACGCAGTATTTT.

This clone has only a few counts. The V gene is TRBV11-3, the J gene TRBJ2-3; 7 bases agree with TRBD2. Germline CDR1 is SGHNT and CDR2 is YENEEA. Trimming at V came to 4 bases and at J to 1 base, leaving 2 bases not matched to a gene. The CDR3 consists of 14 residues. This CDR3 is CASSWAGGTDTQYF. The CDR3 bases are TGTGCCAGCAGCTGGGCGGGGGGCACAGATACGCAGTATTTT.

The genes are TRBV30 and TRBJ1-1; TRBD1 aligns across 9 bases. This CDR3 has 17 amino acids. CDR1 and CDR2 from the germline V gene are GTSNPN and SVGIG (reference sequence). Trimming cost V 2 bases and J 1 base; bases outside gene matches: 11. The CDR3: CAWSPPGTGLENTEAFF. The CDR3 nucleotides read TGTGCCTGGAGTCCCCCCGGGACAGGGCTAGAGAACACTGAAGCTTTCTTT.

The V call is TRBV19, the J call TRBJ1-2; 8 bases are a match to TRBD1. Germline CDR1 LNHDA, CDR2 SQIVND (reference sequence). V lost 0 bases, J lost 4 bases, and 7 bases stayed unmatched. The CDR3 runs 16 residues. The CDR3 nucleotides read TGTGCCAGTAGTATAGAGAGGACAGGGAGCGGCTATGGCTACACCTTC. Amino acids: CASSIERTGSGYGYTF.

The chain links TRBV2 to TRBJ1-5; D is unresolved. The CDR3 spans 16 residues. Germline CDR1 reads SNHLY; CDR2 reads FYNNEI. Trimming shortened V by 2 bases and J by 1 base, and 12 bases separated the two germline ends. For the CDR3, the DNA is TGTGCCAGCAGTGAATTGAGGTTAGAGAGCAATCAGCCCCAGCATTTT. Its protein product is CASSELRLESNQPQHF.

The gene calls are TRBV18 and TRBJ2-7; 9 bases fit TRBD2. Germline V gene data show CDR1 as KGHSH and CDR2 as LQKENI. The CDR3 extends over 14 amino acids. V shed 0 bases, J shed 4 bases, and the junction held 1 base outside the gene matches. CDR3 DNA sequence: TGTGCCAGCTCACCACCCCTAGCGGGGTACGAGCAGTACTTC. It translates to CASSPPLAGYEQYF. The full variable domain, in which reference TRBV18 and TRBJ2-7 provide the parts outside the CDR3, is NAGVMQNPRHLVRRRGQEARLRCSPMKGHSHVYWYRQLPEEGLKFMVYLQKENIIDESGMPKERFSAEFPKEGPSILRIQQVVRGDSAAYFCASSPPLAGYEQYFGPGTRLTVT.

The chain has TRBV28 and TRBJ2-6; D may be TRBD2 (6 bases). Looked up from germline, CDR1 is MDHEN and CDR2 is SYDVKM. V lost 1 base to trimming and J lost 4 bases, with 17 bases between them. This CDR3 spans 18 amino acids. Here the CDR3 DNA reads TGTGCCAGCAGTTTATTGTGGGGCGCGGGGTCCGGGGCCAACGTCCTGACTTTC. As protein: CASSLLWGAGSGANVLTF.

V and J are TRBV7-9 and TRBJ2-5, with D perhaps TRBD1 or TRBD2 (6 bases each). V lost 7 bases to trimming and J lost 9 bases, with 21 bases between them. Per the germline V gene, CDR1 is SEHNR and CDR2 is FQNEAQ (reference sequence). The CDR3 has 14 residues. CDR3 amino acids: CASTIEQGPGAQYF. The DNA of the CDR3 is TGTGCCAGCACCATTGAACAGGGCCCGGGGGCCCAGTACTTC.

The chain combines TRBV7-2 with TRBJ1-5; D is ambiguous. The CDR3 covers 13 residues. Between the trimmed V and J ends, which lost 5 bases and 0 bases, there was a span of 5 bases. CDR1 and CDR2 (germline): SGHTA, FQGNSA. This CDR3 reads CASSPYSNQPQHF. The DNA of the CDR3 is TGTGCCAGCAGCCCATATAGCAATCAGCCCCAGCATTTT.

The chain recombines TRBV12-5 with TRBJ2-3; unclear D gene. Germline-derived CDR1 and CDR2 are LGHNT and FRNRAP. The ends were cut back, 4 bases at V and 4 bases at J, with 3 bases in the middle. The CDR3 contains 11 residues. The CDR3: CASGWADTQYF. The CDR3 coding sequence is TGTGCTAGTGGTTGGGCAGATACGCAGTATTTT.

The chain employs TRBV30 and TRBJ2-7; D could derive from TRBD1 or TRBD2 (5 bases each). The germline V gene has CDR1 GTSNPN and CDR2 SVGIG (reference sequence). This CDR3 contains 12 residues. CDR3 sequence: CAMTADSYEQYF. CDR3 in DNA: TGTGCGATGACAGCGGACTCCTACGAGCAGTACTTC.

In nucleotides, the CDR3 is TGTGCCAGCAGCATTCTGGGGGGACGGTACAATGAGCAGTTCTTC. Translation gives CASSILGGRYNEQFF. The chain employs TRBV11-3 and TRBJ2-1; TRBD2 is a possible D gene (6 bases). The CDR3 consists of 15 residues. Germline CDR1 reads SGHNT; CDR2 reads YENEEA. Deletions cut 5 bases from V and 4 bases from J, with 15 bases between.

The table lists this clone with a count of one. This sequence joins TRBV11-2 and TRBJ1-2, with D hard to call. V lost 2 bases and J lost 8, with 21 bases in between. CDR3 size: 16 residues. Germline V lookup: CDR1 SGHAT, CDR2 FQNNGV. CDR3 in DNA: TGTGCCAGCAGCTTAAGCTTTTTGGCACGCAAAGAGGGCTACACCTTC. Encoded protein: CASSLSFLARKEGYTF.

The chain recombines TRBV5-6 with TRBJ1-2; TRBD1 matches 8 bases. CDR1 and CDR2 (germline): SGHDT, YYEEEE. The CDR3 sequence is 18 residues long. V shed 9 bases, J shed 6 bases, and the junction held 25 bases outside the gene matches. The CDR3 region is CATYLNPQQGGIGNGYTF. CDR3 nucleotide sequence: TGTGCCACCTATCTCAACCCCCAACAGGGGGGGATCGGGAATGGCTACACCTTC. The full variable domain, rest sourced from reference TRBV5-6 and TRBJ1-2, is DAGVTQSPTHLIKTRGQQVTLRCSPKSGHDTVSWYQQALGQGPQFIFQYYEEEERQRGNFPDRFSGHQFPNYSSELNVNALLLGDSALYLCATYLNPQQGGIGNGYTFGSGTRLTVV.

This chain connects TRBV7-3 to TRBJ2-5, with 12 bases lining up with TRBD2. Losses at the gene ends were 5 bases for V and 7 bases for J; bases not matched to a gene: 14. Germline CDR1 and CDR2: SGHTA and FQGTGA. CDR3 length: 17 residues. The CDR3 nucleotides are TGTGCCAGCAGCCGAGATCCTAGCGGGGGGGTGCCTAGGACCCAGTACTTC. It codes for CASSRDPSGGVPRTQYF.